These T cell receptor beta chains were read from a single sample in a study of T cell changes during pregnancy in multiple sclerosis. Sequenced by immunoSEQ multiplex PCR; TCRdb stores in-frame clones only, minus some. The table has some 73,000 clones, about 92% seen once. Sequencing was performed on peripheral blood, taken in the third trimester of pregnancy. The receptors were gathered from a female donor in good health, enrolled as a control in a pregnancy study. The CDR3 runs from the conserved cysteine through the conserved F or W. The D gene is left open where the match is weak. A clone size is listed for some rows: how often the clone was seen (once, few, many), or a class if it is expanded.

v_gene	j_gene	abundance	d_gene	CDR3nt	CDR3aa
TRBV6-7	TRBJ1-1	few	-	TGTGCCCCCCCCTCGGGTACTGAAGCTTTCTTT	CAPPSGTEAFF
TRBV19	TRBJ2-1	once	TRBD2	TGTGCCACGGGGGGGTCCCCGCGGTCCTACAATGAGCAGTTCTTC	CATGGSPRSYNEQFF
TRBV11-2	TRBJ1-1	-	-	TGTGCCAGCAGCTTAGTAGTGCGACAGACTGAAGCTTTCTTT	CASSLVVRQTEAFF
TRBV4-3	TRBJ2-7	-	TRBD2	TGCGCCAGCAGCCTCCGAACGGCTAGCGGGAGGTACGAGCAGTACTTC	CASSLRTASGRYEQYF
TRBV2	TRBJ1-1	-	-	TGTGCCAGCAGGAGGTCAGGGCTCGCTGAAGCTTTCTTT	CASRRSGLAEAFF
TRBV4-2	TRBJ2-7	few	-	TGTGCCAGCAGCCAACACTCCTACGAGCAGTACTTC	CASSQHSYEQYF
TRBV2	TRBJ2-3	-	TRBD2	TGTGCCAGTACGGGGACTAGCGGGAGATATACGCAGTATTTT	CASTGTSGRYTQYF
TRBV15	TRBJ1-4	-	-	TGTGCCACCAGCAGCGTTAGGGGGAGTAATGAAAAACTGTTTTTT	CATSSVRGSNEKLFF
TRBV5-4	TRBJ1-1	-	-	TGTGCCAGCAGCTTGGTGGGACAGAACACTGAAGCTTTCTTT	CASSLVGQNTEAFF
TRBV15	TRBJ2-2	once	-	TGTGCCACCAGCACAGGTTTAGGCGGGGAGCTGTTTTTT	CATSTGLGGELFF
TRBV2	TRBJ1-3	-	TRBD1	TGTGCCAGTCAGGACAGGGGGCTTGGAAACACCATATATTTT	CASQDRGLGNTIYF
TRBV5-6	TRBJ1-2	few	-	TGTGCCAGCAGCTCCTCAGGGGCTAACTATGGCTACACCTTC	CASSSSGANYGYTF
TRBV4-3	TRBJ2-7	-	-	TGCGCCAGCAGCCAAGACCAACTAGTCTCCTACGAGCAGTACTTC	CASSQDQLVSYEQYF
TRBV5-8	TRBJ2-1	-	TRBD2	TGTGCCAGCAGCAACCCTAGCGGGAGGGCCCACTCCTACAATGAGCAGTTCTTC	CASSNPSGRAHSYNEQFF
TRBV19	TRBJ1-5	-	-	TGTGCCAGTGATCCCGGGATCTATAGCAATCAGCCCCAGCATTTT	CASDPGIYSNQPQHF
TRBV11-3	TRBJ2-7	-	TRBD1	TGTGCCAGCAGCTCATACTCACAGGGGAACGAGCAGTACTTC	CASSSYSQGNEQYF
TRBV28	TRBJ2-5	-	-	TGTGCCAGCAGTTCCCGGGACATAGAGACCCAGTACTTC	CASSSRDIETQYF
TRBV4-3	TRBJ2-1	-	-	TGCGCCAGCAGCCAAGATAGAGTTAATGAGCAGTTCTTC	CASSQDRVNEQFF
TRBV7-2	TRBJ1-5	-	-	TGTGCCAGCAGCTTAGAGGGGGGGAGGCCCCAGCATTTT	CASSLEGGRPQHF
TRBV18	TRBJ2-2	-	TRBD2	TGTGCCAGCTCACCAGGACCCGGGGGGGCCCGGGAGCTGTTTTTT	CASSPGPGGARELFF
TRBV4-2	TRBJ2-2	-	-	TGTGCCAGCAGCCTCCCCCGCGGGGAGCTGTTTTTT	CASSLPRGELFF
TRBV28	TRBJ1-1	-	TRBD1	TGTGCCAGCAGTCCAGGGGGCGTTTGGGACACTGAAGCTTTCTTT	CASSPGGVWDTEAFF
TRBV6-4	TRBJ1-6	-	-	TGTGCCAAGAGGGAGAATTCACCCCTCCACTTT	CAKRENSPLHF
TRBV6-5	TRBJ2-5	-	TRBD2	TGTGCCAGCAATCCCCTAGCGGGAGCAGATGAGCAGTACTTC	CASNPLAGADEQYF
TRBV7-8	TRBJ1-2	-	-	TGTGCCAGCAGCTTCCCAACTAACTATGGCTACACCTTC	CASSFPTNYGYTF
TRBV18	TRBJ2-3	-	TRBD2	TGTGCCAGCTCACCACCGGTACTAGCGGGAGAGGATACGCAGTATTTT	CASSPPVLAGEDTQYF
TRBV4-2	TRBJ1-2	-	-	TGTGCCAGCAGCTTCCGGGAGGCTGGCTACACCTTC	CASSFREAGYTF
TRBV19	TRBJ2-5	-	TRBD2	TGTGCCAGTAGCCCTAGGGCTAGCGGGGGGGCCTCCCAAGAGACCCAGTACTTC	CASSPRASGGASQETQYF
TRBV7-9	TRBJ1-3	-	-	TGTGCCAGCAGCTTCCCCGGCTCTGGAAACACCATATATTTT	CASSFPGSGNTIYF
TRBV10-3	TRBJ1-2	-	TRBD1	TGTGCCATCAACCCGACAGGGGGCTTTTATGGCTACACCTTC	CAINPTGGFYGYTF
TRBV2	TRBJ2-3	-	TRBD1	TGTGCCAGCACTGAGGACAGGGCGTACACAGATACGCAGTATTTT	CASTEDRAYTDTQYF
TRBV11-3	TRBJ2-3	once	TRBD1	TGTGCCAGCAGCCGACAGGGGCGGCCCACAGATACGCAGTATTTT	CASSRQGRPTDTQYF
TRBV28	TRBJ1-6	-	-	TGTGCCAGCAGGGGCCTCTATAATTCACCCCTCCACTTT	CASRGLYNSPLHF
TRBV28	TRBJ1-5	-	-	TGTGCCAGCAGGTTGACAGTCTCCACTTTCTCGCCCCAGCATTTT	CASRLTVSTFSPQHF
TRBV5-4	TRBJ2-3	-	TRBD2	TGTGCCAGCAGCCCGCTAGCGGGTGACACAGATACGCAGTATTTT	CASSPLAGDTDTQYF
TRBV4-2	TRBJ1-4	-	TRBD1	TGTGCCAGCAGCCAAGGGGTTGGGACAGGGGGCGAAAAACTGTTTTTT	CASSQGVGTGGEKLFF
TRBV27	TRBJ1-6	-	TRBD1	TGTGCCAGCAGATACACTATAGGGACAGAGGATTCACCCCTCCACTTT	CASRYTIGTEDSPLHF
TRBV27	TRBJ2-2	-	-	TGTGCCAGCAGGCTCGGGGGGCGGGGCACCGGGGAGCTGTTTTTT	CASRLGGRGTGELFF
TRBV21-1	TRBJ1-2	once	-	TGTGCCAGCAGCAAATCAGGGGAGGGAGGTGGCTACACCTTC	CASSKSGEGGGYTF
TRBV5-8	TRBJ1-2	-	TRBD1	TGTGCCAGCAGCGGTACCACAGGGGCGGGTGGCTACACCTTC	CASSGTTGAGGYTF
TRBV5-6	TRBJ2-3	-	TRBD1	TGTGCCAGCAGCGCAGGGACAGGGGTAAGCACAGATACGCAGTATTTT	CASSAGTGVSTDTQYF